Detailed here is one T cell receptor (beta chain). The record originates from a study of identifying expanded T cells in peripheral blood. Using immunoSEQ multiplex PCR, the repertoire was profiled, and TCRdb retains in-frame clones only, with some absent. The table lists 84,000 or so clones, around nine tenths of them singletons. Sequencing was done on a sample of blood. The sequence came from a person aged 18-69 years in good health.

The CDR3 nucleotides read TGCGCCAGGAGACAGGGGGCCCTAAAAGAGACCCAGTACTTC. Its protein product is CARRQGALKETQYF. This chain connects TRBV10-1 to TRBJ2-5; 10 bases are a match to TRBD1. J lost 3 bases, V lost 9 bases, and 7 bases had no gene match. There are 14 residues in the CDR3. CDR1 WNHNN and CDR2 SYGVQD come from the germline V gene (reference sequence).